This note documents a single TCR beta chain sequence. This clonotype was counted between two and nine times. Its antigen is currently not known. Base quality data are lacking; no much larger clone is found one base away. Instrument on record: Illumina HiSeq 2500. TCR beta libraries were prepared by quantitative 5'-RACE with molecular barcodes. The authors' pipeline ran thus. To identify disease-linked TCR variants, a new computational method was used, one built on a probabilistic model of VDJ rearrangement. In-frame beta chains were kept once TCRdb had trimmed the public reads at Q25 with fastp and called clones with MiXCR. Under each unique CDR3 protein, matching rows form one entry showing the most common genes and DNA. TCRdb, not the original authors, processed these V and J calls. The sample records 300,000 to 400,000 distinct CDR3 sequences, under 15% of which are singletons. The ten largest clones represent about 1% of the sample.

This record belongs to a study of CD8 T cells in ankylosing spondylitis (dated by TCRdb to about 2017). Looking at the study overall: T cell receptor beta repertoires were profiled in healthy donors and ankylosing spondylitis patients so that disease-linked TCR variants could be found. The full study cohort comprised about 24 ankylosing spondylitis patients and about 110 healthy donors. Peripheral blood samples were taken, and synovial fluid was additionally collected from ankylosing spondylitis patients. The paper's findings and limits, for the study overall: A TCR beta motif of eight highly homologous amino acid variants appeared characteristic of blood from ankylosing spondylitis patients. The disease-linked clones had a CD8+ phenotype and were found at relatively low frequencies in peripheral blood. According to the report, matched synovial fluid samples from ankylosing spondylitis patients were significantly enriched for the disease-linked clones. Some motif variants were previously reported in synovial fluid and blood of reactive arthritis patients, suggesting common disease-initiation mechanisms.

Including the terminal cysteine and phenylalanine, the CDR3 comprises 16 residues. The CDR3 DNA has 48 bases and is translated from base 1. V is reduced by 1 base and J by 2 bases, leaving a spacing of 16 bases between them. Taken from the germline V gene (reference sequence), the CDR1 and CDR2 loops are DFQATT and SNEGSKA. The sequence derives from a male donor with ankylosing spondylitis or in good health (not recorded which). The sequenced sample consisted of blood, either unsorted or a sorted T cell fraction (not recorded which). The rearrangement combines TRBV20-1 with TRBJ2-3; the D segment could be TRBD2, given 7 matching bases. The DNA is as follows: TGCAGTGCTAGAGGGGGGGGGGCCGGGCCCACAGATACGCAGTATTTT. This translates into CSARGGGAGPTDTQYF.